A single sample gave rise to the 18 T cell receptor beta chains below, sequenced in a study of OX40 agonist ivuxolimab in advanced cancers. Sequencing used immunoSEQ multiplex PCR; TCRdb keeps in-frame clones, though not all of them. The top ten hold over 0.8% of the sample, which has some 150,000 clones, roughly 91% seen once. This sample comprised CD4+ or CD8+ T cells sorted from blood, obtained in a trial of the OX40 agonist ivuxolimab. Receptors were obtained from an adult with an advanced solid tumor such as melanoma, head and neck, liver or kidney cancer.

This chain joins TRBV30 and TRBJ2-1; either TRBD1 or TRBD2 may fit D (6 bases each). V lost 4 bases, J lost 8 bases, and 15 bases lay in between. Germline V lookup: CDR1 GTSNPN, CDR2 SVGIG (reference sequence). This CDR3 has 13 residues. CDR3 DNA: TGTGCCTGGACGAAGGGGGGTTTGGATGAGCAGTTCTTC. Translating gives CAWTKGGLDEQFF.

The V call is TRBV5-5, the J call TRBJ2-7; 9 nucleotides agree with TRBD2. The CDR3 sequence is 15 residues long. Germline V gives CDR1 SGHKS, CDR2 YYEKEE (reference sequence). V gave up 1 base and J gave up 2 bases; unmatched junction bases: 4. CDR3 DNA sequence: TGTGCCAGCAGCTTGATGGTAGCGGGGGCCTACGAGCAGTACTTC. Protein sequence: CASSLMVAGAYEQYF.

The genes are TRBV7-2 and TRBJ2-5; D not resolved. Trimming shortened V by 2 bases and J by 5 bases, and 3 bases separated the two germline ends. Per the germline V gene, CDR1 is SGHTA and CDR2 is FQGNSA. The CDR3 extends over 11 amino acids. The CDR3, as DNA: TGTGCCAGCAGCTTACTGGAGACCCAGTACTTC. This codes for CASSLLETQYF.

The rearrangement uses TRBV19 and TRBJ2-7, with 11 bases fitting TRBD2. The ends lost 4 bases at V and 2 bases at J; junction bases unmatched: 4. The CDR3 is 15 residues long. Germline V CDR1 and CDR2: LNHDA, SQIVND (reference sequence). In nucleotides, the CDR3 is TGTGCCAGTAGTACACTAGCGGGGGCGACCTACGAGCAGTACTTC. Its translation: CASSTLAGATYEQYF.

The V and J genes are TRBV10-3 and TRBJ2-3, with 15 bases that match TRBD2. The germline CDR1 and CDR2 sequences are ENHRY and SYGVKD. The CDR3 length is 16 residues. V was clipped by 6 bases and J by 4 bases; unmatched bases: 5. This chain's CDR3 is CAISLGLAGGSDTQYF. CDR3 coding DNA: TGTGCCATCAGCCTGGGACTAGCGGGAGGATCAGATACGCAGTATTTT.

The chain recombines TRBV10-3 with TRBJ2-3; possibly TRBD1 or TRBD2 for D (5 bases each). Between the trimmed V and J ends, which lost 4 bases and 2 bases, there was a span of 13 bases. CDR3 length: 15 amino acids. Germline V gene lookup returns CDR1 ENHRY and CDR2 SYGVKD. The CDR3 region has the DNA TGTGCCATCAGTGGTTCGGGGCCCCCCACAGATACGCAGTATTTT. Amino acids: CAISGSGPPTDTQYF.

The chain is built from TRBV11-2 and TRBJ2-3; no clear D gene. This CDR3 region has 14 residues. V was pared by 3 bases and J by 0 bases, with 7 bases between. Germline CDR1 SGHAT, CDR2 FQNNGV. In DNA, the CDR3 is TGTGCCAGCAGCTTTAAGCAAAGCACAGATACGCAGTATTTT. It encodes CASSFKQSTDTQYF.

This rearrangement joins TRBV5-1 to TRBJ1-1; D is uncertain. The germline gives CDR1 SGHRS, CDR2 YFSETQ. Trimming took 0 bases from V and 5 from J, leaving 23 bases between them. This CDR3 has 18 residues. For the CDR3, the DNA is TGCGCCAGCAGCTTGGCTGTTGGGGTTACTCCGGTGAGGACTGAAGCTTTCTTT. It is translated as CASSLAVGVTPVRTEAFF.

The V and J genes are TRBV5-1 and TRBJ1-1; perhaps TRBD1 as D (6 bases). Trimming pared 7 bases from V and 5 bases from J, leaving 21 bases between. This CDR3 has 15 residues. Germline CDR1 and CDR2: SGHRS and YFSETQ. This CDR3 reads CASGREQGFSTEAFF. Here the CDR3 DNA reads TGCGCCAGCGGACGGGAACAGGGATTCTCGACTGAAGCTTTCTTT.

This sequence joins TRBV5-1 and TRBJ1-2; tentatively, D is TRBD1 (5 bases). The CDR3 is 13 residues long. CDR1 is SGHRS, CDR2 YFSETQ, per germline. The V gene lost 4 bases and the J gene lost 6 bases, with 13 bases spanning the gap. The DNA of the CDR3 is TGCGCCAGCAGCACAGGAGGCAGCCATGGCTACACCTTC. This codes for CASSTGGSHGYTF.

The chain links TRBV10-3 to TRBJ2-1; tentative D call: TRBD2 (6 bases). The CDR3 has 17 amino acids. V was pared by 6 bases and J by 0 bases, with 18 bases between. From germline, CDR1 is ENHRY and CDR2 SYGVKD. This CDR3 is CAIRSAGAGSSYNEQFF. The CDR3 DNA is TGTGCCATCAGGTCGGCCGGCGCGGGGAGCTCCTACAATGAGCAGTTCTTC.

The rearrangement joins TRBV2 to TRBJ1-4; D is undetermined. The V and J ends lost 8 bases and 4 bases respectively, with 14 bases between them. CDR3 length: 14 amino acids. Germline CDR1 and CDR2: SNHLY and FYNNEI. In DNA, the CDR3 is TGTGCCAGCGGTCCGGAGGTCTTTAATGAAAAACTGTTTTTT. This gives the protein CASGPEVFNEKLFF.

This clone is a singleton in its sample. The gene calls are TRBV18 and TRBJ1-2, with 7 bases lining up with TRBD1. V was clipped by 0 bases and J by 5 bases; unmatched bases: 3. The germline V gene encodes CDR1 KGHSH and CDR2 LQKENI. There are 14 residues in the CDR3. In nucleotides, the CDR3 is TGTGCCAGCTCACCACCGGGACAGCCATATGGCTACACCTTC. Protein: CASSPPGQPYGYTF.

The J gene is TRBJ1-2, the V gene TRBV15; 8 nucleotides align to TRBD1. Germline trimming cut 2 bases from V and 4 bases from J; bases unmatched to any gene: 15. Germline loops: CDR1 LNHNV, CDR2 YYDKDF (reference sequence). The CDR3 has 18 residues. CDR3 in DNA: TGTGCCACCAGCAGACCAATCGACCGTGGACAGGGCTCCTATGGCTACACCTTC. This sequence encodes CATSRPIDRGQGSYGYTF.

The chain joins TRBV6-5 to TRBJ1-2; weak D call: TRBD1 (5 bases). Germline V gene sequence: CDR1 MNHEY, CDR2 SVGAGI. This CDR3 region has 15 residues. The V gene lost 2 bases and the J gene lost 3 bases, with 13 bases spanning the gap. The CDR3 loop reads CASSYDLFRDYGYTF. The CDR3 DNA follows: TGTGCCAGCAGTTACGACCTCTTCAGGGACTATGGCTACACCTTC.

This clone came up once. The chain carries TRBV7-2 and TRBJ2-7; D call uncertain. The germline V and J ends were trimmed by 2 bases and 3 bases, with 11 bases remaining between them. This CDR3 has 14 amino acids. The germline CDR1 and CDR2 sequences are SGHTA and FQGNSA. The CDR3 nucleotides are TGTGCCAGCAGCTTACGGGCCGACATCTACGAGCAGTACTTC. Amino acid sequence: CASSLRADIYEQYF.

The chain employs TRBV5-4 and TRBJ2-3; D remains ambiguous. This CDR3 has 14 amino acids. V shed 0 bases and J shed 2 bases, with 7 bases lying between them. Per the germline V gene, CDR1 is SGHNT and CDR2 is YYREEE (reference sequence). CDR3 DNA: TGTGCCAGCAGCTTGGGACACTTCACAGATACGCAGTATTTT. It encodes CASSLGHFTDTQYF.

This clone was found a few times. The chain carries TRBV18 and TRBJ2-7, with D tentatively TRBD2 (6 bases). The CDR3 runs 14 residues. V lost 5 bases, J lost 1 base, and 12 bases lay in between. Germline CDR1 KGHSH, CDR2 LQKENI. CDR3 sequence: CASSSGTPSYEQYF. Written as DNA, the CDR3 is TGTGCCAGCTCATCGGGGACTCCATCCTACGAGCAGTACTTC.